The 10 T cell receptor beta chains below were found in one sample sequenced in a study of Graves' ophthalmopathy and Graves' hyperthyroidism. The authors amplified TCR beta CDR3 regions from RNA transcripts. First-round RT-PCR with HTBI primers preceded a second-round multiplex PCR. One entry per CDR3 protein results from TCRdb running MiXCR on the multiplex PCR reads. Among over a million distinct CDR3 sequences listed, about 36% were seen once. Sample: peripheral blood or thyroid tissue (not recorded which). All receptors come from an adult man with Graves' hyperthyroidism.

This clonotype has ten or more counts. This sequence joins TRBV20-1 and TRBJ1-5; possibly TRBD1 for D (6 bases). This CDR3 is built from 14 residues. Per the germline V gene, CDR1 is DFQATT and CDR2 is SNEGSKA (reference sequence). Trimming shortened V by 4 bases and J by 5 bases, and 15 bases separated the two germline ends. CDR3 nucleotides: TGCAGTGCTAAAACAGGGAATGTTGATCAGCCCCAGCATTTT. Translated: CSAKTGNVDQPQHF.

The gene calls are TRBV7-2 and TRBJ2-3, with a tentative D call TRBD1 (5 bases). The germline V gene encodes CDR1 SGHTA and CDR2 FQGNSA. V lost 1 base and J lost 0, with 14 bases in between. CDR3 length: 17 amino acids. The DNA of the CDR3 is TGTGCCAGCAGCTTAGTTGGGGCCTACCCAAGCACAGATACGCAGTATTTT. Translation gives CASSLVGAYPSTDTQYF.

This chain joins TRBV2 and TRBJ1-3; TRBD1 matches 9 bases. This CDR3 contains 15 residues. The V segment lost 5 bases and the J segment 8 bases; nucleotides outside the gene matches: 10. Germline V gives CDR1 SNHLY, CDR2 FYNNEI. The DNA of the CDR3 is TGTGCCAGCAGTTATAAACAGGGGGCTGGGGACACCATATATTTT. Its protein product is CASSYKQGAGDTIYF.

This clonotype was detected many times. The chain links TRBV7-9 to TRBJ1-6, with D unclear. V lost 5 bases to trimming and J lost 6 bases, with 11 bases between them. The CDR3 extends over 14 amino acids. In germline, CDR1 is SEHNR, CDR2 FQNEAQ (reference sequence). For the CDR3, the DNA is TGTGCCAGCAGCATTACAACAGCTAATTCACCCCTCCACTTT. Its protein product is CASSITTANSPLHF.

The chain uses TRBV6-2 or TRBV6-3 and TRBJ2-2, with D perhaps matching TRBD1 (5 bases). CDR1 MNHEY and CDR2 SVGEGT come from the germline V gene. The CDR3 totals 14 residues. The V end lost 5 bases, the J end lost 3 bases, and 10 bases lay between the germline ends. The CDR3 reads CASSKDSYTGELFF. In nucleotides, the CDR3 is TGTGCCAGCAGTAAAGACAGTTACACCGGGGAGCTGTTTTTT.

This clonotype appeared once. A read error is possible here, since a much larger clone lies one base away. The chain has TRBV7-8 and TRBJ1-2; D unresolved. The CDR3 runs to 16 residues. The V gene's germline CDR1 is SGHVS and CDR2 FQNEAQ. The CDR3: CASSGSPATHNYGHTF. CDR3 in DNA: TGTGCCAGCAGCGGGTCTCCGGCTACTCATAACTATGGCCACACCTTC.

This chain links TRBV5-4 with TRBJ2-2; D is perhaps TRBD2 (5 bases). Between the trimmed V and J ends, which lost 0 bases and 4 bases, there was a span of 13 bases. The CDR3 extends over 16 amino acids. Germline CDR1 reads SGHNT; CDR2 reads YYREEE (reference sequence). In DNA, the CDR3 is TGTGCCAGCAGCTTGGGGTTGAGGGCGCTCACCGGGGAGCTGTTTTTT. It specifies CASSLGLRALTGELFF. The entire variable domain, with the rest obtained from reference TRBV5-4 and TRBJ2-2, is as follows: ETGVTQSPTHLIKTRGQQVTLRCSSQSGHNTVSWYQQALGQGPQFIFQYYREEENGRGNFPPRFSGLQFPNYSSELNVNALELDDSALYLCASSLGLRALTGELFFGEGSRLTVL.

This clonotype came up many times. The rearrangement uses TRBV19 and TRBJ1-1; D is unresolved. Per the germline V gene, CDR1 is LNHDA and CDR2 is SQIVND (reference sequence). Trimming shortened V by 3 bases and J by 4 bases, and 15 bases separated the two germline ends. The CDR3 is made up of 15 amino acids. CDR3 nucleotide sequence: TGTGCCAGTAGTATCCCCCGGACCAAGGGCACTGAAGCTTTCTTT. This codes for CASSIPRTKGTEAFF.

This clonotype appeared a single time. V and J are TRBV18 and TRBJ1-5, with 9 positions matching TRBD1. Germline trimming cut 5 bases from V and 4 bases from J; bases unmatched to any gene: 9. The CDR3 is 16 residues long. From germline, CDR1 is KGHSH and CDR2 LQKENI. CDR3 coding DNA: TGTGCCAGCTCAAAGGACGGGACAGGGAAGAATCAGCCCCAGCATTTT. Translated: CASSKDGTGKNQPQHF.

In this sample, this clonotype turned up a few times. CDR3: CATKPGGQSYEQYF. As DNA, the CDR3 is TGTGCCACCAAACCCGGGGGTCAATCCTACGAGCAGTACTTC. This sequence joins TRBV7-9 and TRBJ2-7; possibly TRBD2 for D (6 bases). Trimming shortened V by 10 bases and J by 1 base, and 17 bases separated the two germline ends. CDR1 and CDR2 from the germline V gene are SEHNR and FQNEAQ (reference sequence). There are 14 residues in the CDR3. The full variable domain, rest sourced from reference TRBV7-9 and TRBJ2-7, is DTGVSQNPRHKITKRGQNVTFRCDPISEHNRLYWYRQTLGQGPEFLTYFQNEAQLEKSRLLSDRFSAERPKGSFSTLEIQRTEQGDSAMYLCATKPGGQSYEQYFGPGTRLTVT.